Presented here are 31 T cell receptor beta chains from one specimen sequenced in a study of OX40 agonist ivuxolimab in advanced cancers. The protocol was immunoSEQ multiplex PCR, while the TCRdb copy is restricted to in-frame clones and leaves out a portion. Of roughly 86,000 clones listed, 80% to 95% are singletons. This sample comprised CD4+ or CD8+ T cells sorted from blood, obtained in a trial of the OX40 agonist ivuxolimab. All receptors derive from an adult with an advanced solid tumor such as melanoma, head and neck, liver or kidney cancer.

The rearrangement uses TRBV30 and TRBJ1-2; tentative D call: TRBD1 (6 bases). Trimming took off 1 base at V and 7 bases at J, with 16 bases between the two ends. Per the germline V gene, CDR1 is GTSNPN and CDR2 is SVGIG (reference sequence). This CDR3 contains 14 residues. CDR3 sequence (DNA): TGTGCCTGGAGTGCCGGTGGGGGCGTCGGTGGCTACACCTTC. Protein: CAWSAGGGVGGYTF.

The chain joins TRBV7-2 to TRBJ2-1; 8 bases map to TRBD2. Looked up from germline, CDR1 is SGHTA and CDR2 is FQGNSA. The junction had 7 bases not matched to a gene; V was cut back by 5 bases and J by 10 bases. The CDR3 runs to 13 residues. The CDR3 nucleotides are TGTGCCAGCAGCCCCGGACTAGCAGGCGAGCAGTTCTTC. This codes for CASSPGLAGEQFF.

This clone has only a few counts. This chain joins TRBV19 and TRBJ1-5, with 7 bases lining up with TRBD1. V shed 4 bases and J 1 base; nucleotides not matched to a gene: 4. Germline loops: CDR1 LNHDA, CDR2 SQIVND (reference sequence). The CDR3 contains 15 residues. The CDR3 loop is CASSTTGRSNQPQHF. CDR3 nucleotide sequence: TGTGCCAGTAGTACGACAGGGCGGAGCAATCAGCCCCAGCATTTT.

The rearrangement links TRBV4-2 to TRBJ1-2; possible D gene TRBD1, 6 bases. The CDR3 loop spans 15 amino acids. V gave up 4 bases and J gave up 2 bases, with 14 bases separating them. CDR1 is LGHNA, CDR2 YNFKEQ, per germline. The CDR3 DNA follows: TGTGCCAGCAGCCCCGGTTGGGGGGCGAACTATGGCTACACCTTC. Translation gives CASSPGWGANYGYTF.

The table lists this clone with a count of one. The V call is TRBV6-1, the J call TRBJ2-7; D perhaps matches TRBD1 (5 bases). Germline lookup yields CDR1 MNHNS and CDR2 SASEGT. Trimming shortened V by 5 bases and J by 0 bases, and 14 bases separated the two germline ends. The CDR3 length is 15 residues. In DNA form, the CDR3 reads TGTGCCAGCAGTCCCCCGAGCAGGGACTCCTACGAGCAGTACTTC. Encoded protein: CASSPPSRDSYEQYF.

This rearrangement joins TRBV28 to TRBJ2-1; TRBD2 agrees at 11 bases. The ends lost 5 bases at V and 5 bases at J; junction bases unmatched: 8. This CDR3 is 16 amino acids long. In germline, CDR1 is MDHEN, CDR2 SYDVKM. In nucleotides, the CDR3 is TGTGCCAGCAGTATCCCGACTAGCGGGATACACAATGAGCAGTTCTTC. Its protein product is CASSIPTSGIHNEQFF.

The CDR3 reads CASSYRGRETQYF. The CDR3 region has the DNA TGTGCCAGCAGCTACAGGGGGAGGGAGACCCAGTACTTC. This chain links TRBV5-6 with TRBJ2-5; 8 bases line up with TRBD1. The CDR3 is 13 amino acids. After removal of 3 bases from V and 5 bases from J, the junction contained 3 bases not matched to a gene. Germline V gene sequence: CDR1 SGHDT, CDR2 YYEEEE.

The chain recombines TRBV28 with TRBJ1-5; D not certain. This CDR3 has 17 residues. Trimming shortened V by 3 bases and J by 0 bases, and 15 bases separated the two germline ends. Germline CDR1 and CDR2: MDHEN and SYDVKM. The CDR3 sequence: CASSLLRGEYSNQPQHF. CDR3 nucleotide sequence: TGTGCCAGCAGTTTGTTAAGAGGCGAATATAGCAATCAGCCCCAGCATTTT.

J is TRBJ2-5 and V is TRBV7-2; D gene uncertain. The CDR3 extends over 13 amino acids. CDR1 and CDR2 (germline): SGHTA, FQGNSA. V gave up 0 bases and J gave up 7 bases, with 9 bases separating them. The CDR3 loop reads CASSLADPGTQYF. In DNA, the CDR3 is TGTGCCAGCAGCTTAGCGGACCCGGGGACCCAGTACTTC.

The genes are TRBV10-2 and TRBJ1-1; D gene unclear. Trimming left V 7 bases short and J 1 base short, with 10 bases between. The CDR3 length is 13 residues. Germline V gene lookup returns CDR1 WSHSY and CDR2 SAAADI. CDR3 loop: CASTNPANTEAFF. The CDR3 nucleotides are TGCGCCAGCACCAATCCCGCGAACACTGAAGCTTTCTTT.

The chain couples TRBV5-5 to TRBJ1-2; TRBD1 is a possible D gene (6 bases). The CDR3 is 12 amino acids. Per the germline V gene, CDR1 is SGHKS and CDR2 is YYEKEE (reference sequence). The V end lost 2 bases, the J end lost 7 bases, and 9 bases lay between the germline ends. CDR3 sequence (DNA): TGTGCCAGCAGCTTCCCGACAGGTGGCTACACCTTC. Its protein product is CASSFPTGGYTF. The variable domain in full, with the rest retrieved from reference TRBV5-5 and TRBJ1-2, is DAGVTQSPTHLIKTRGQQVTLRCSPISGHKSVSWYQQVLGQGPQFIFQYYEKEERGRGNFPDRFSARQFPNYSSELNVNALLLGDSALYLCASSFPTGGYTFGSGTRLTVV.

This rearrangement joins TRBV5-1 to TRBJ1-1, with a possible D match to TRBD1 (5 bases). The CDR3 has 15 amino acids. The ends were cut back, 1 base at V and 3 bases at J, with 13 bases in the middle. Germline CDR1 SGHRS, CDR2 YFSETQ. CDR3 sequence: CASSLWGGRDTEAFF. The CDR3 DNA is TGCGCCAGCAGCTTGTGGGGTGGCAGGGACACTGAAGCTTTCTTT.

The chain recombines TRBV4-1 with TRBJ2-7; TRBD2 aligns across 8 bases. Per germline, CDR1 MGHRA and CDR2 YSYEKL. This CDR3 has 14 residues. With V trimmed by 1 base and J by 5 bases, 4 bases remained unmatched. DNA of the CDR3: TGCGCCAGCAGCCAAGTCGGGGGGGGCGACGAGCAGTACTTC. Translation: CASSQVGGGDEQYF.

The chain carries TRBV11-3 and TRBJ2-1; TRBD2 might be the D (5 bases). The CDR3 contains 14 residues. V gave up 2 bases and J gave up 7 bases, with 12 bases separating them. Germline-derived CDR1 and CDR2 are SGHNT and YENEEA. CDR3 in amino acids: CASSLSTGMNEQFF. The DNA of the CDR3 is TGTGCCAGCAGCTTATCTACCGGGATGAATGAGCAGTTCTTC.

This chain joins TRBV2 and TRBJ1-2, with 7 positions matching TRBD1. In germline, CDR1 is SNHLY, CDR2 FYNNEI. The CDR3 covers 15 residues. Germline trimming cut 5 bases from V and 5 bases from J; bases unmatched to any gene: 11. The CDR3 sequence: CASSQGIQGGYGYTF. CDR3 in DNA: TGTGCCAGCAGTCAGGGGATCCAGGGGGGATATGGCTACACCTTC.

The gene calls are TRBV5-1 and TRBJ2-1; 8 bases line up with TRBD1. J was trimmed by 4 bases and V by 4 bases; bases with no gene match: 7. The V gene's germline CDR1 is SGHRS and CDR2 YFSETQ. The CDR3 runs 15 residues. CDR3 nucleotide sequence: TGCGCCAGCAGCCCGGGACAGGTCAAATACAATGAGCAGTTCTTC. Amino acids: CASSPGQVKYNEQFF.

This chain joins TRBV11-3 and TRBJ1-1; maybe TRBD1 (6 bases). Trimming took off 1 base at V and 7 bases at J, with 10 bases between the two ends. Germline V gene data show CDR1 as SGHNT and CDR2 as YENEEA. The CDR3 runs 13 residues. The CDR3 reads CASSLGAGDEAFF. Here the CDR3 DNA reads TGTGCCAGCAGCTTAGGGGCAGGGGATGAAGCTTTCTTT.

The rearrangement joins TRBV28 to TRBJ2-3; D is perhaps TRBD1 (5 bases). The CDR3 totals 14 residues. CDR1 and CDR2 from the germline V gene are MDHEN and SYDVKM. V dropped 3 bases and J dropped 3 bases, with 10 bases sitting between them. CDR3 loop: CASSFWQGTDTQYF. The CDR3 bases are TGTGCCAGCAGTTTCTGGCAGGGAACAGATACGCAGTATTTT.

In its sample, this clone was seen a few times. The V call is TRBV14, the J call TRBJ2-1; 7 positions agree with TRBD2. Germline V lookup: CDR1 SGHDN, CDR2 FVKESK. J was trimmed by 7 bases and V by 0 bases; bases with no gene match: 9. The CDR3 has 16 amino acids. CDR3 region: CASSQDLGGAGNEQFF. CDR3 in DNA: TGTGCCAGCAGCCAAGATTTGGGGGGAGCGGGGAATGAGCAGTTCTTC.

This chain joins TRBV28 and TRBJ1-6, with D perhaps TRBD1 (5 bases). CDR3 length: 13 residues. Germline CDR1 reads MDHEN; CDR2 reads SYDVKM. The V and J ends lost 3 bases and 10 bases respectively, with 10 bases between them. The CDR3 here is CASSLGTGSPLHF. The CDR3 coding sequence is TGTGCCAGCAGTTTGGGGACGGGGTCACCCCTCCACTTT. Together with reference TRBV28 and TRBJ1-6, the CDR3 gives the full variable domain: DVKVTQSSRYLVKRTGEKVFLECVQDMDHENMFWYRQDPGLGLRLIYFSYDVKMKEKGDIPEGYSVSREKKERFSLILESASTNQTSMYLCASSLGTGSPLHFGNGTRLTVT.

This clone appeared once. Other DNA sequences of this sample code for an identical CDR3. This chain links TRBV28 with TRBJ2-7; the D is unclear. Germline assignment: CDR1 MDHEN and CDR2 SYDVKM. The CDR3 runs 11 residues. With 5 bases removed from V and 4 bases from J, the gap between germline ends came to 6 bases. The CDR3 protein is CASSPRYEQYF. The DNA for the CDR3 is TGTGCCAGCAGTCCAAGGTACGAGCAGTACTTC.

The chain combines TRBV28 with TRBJ2-1, with 7 bases lining up with TRBD2. This CDR3 has 15 residues. CDR1 and CDR2 from the germline V gene are MDHEN and SYDVKM. J was trimmed by 0 bases and V by 6 bases; bases with no gene match: 5. Here the CDR3 DNA reads TGTGCCAGCAGCGATGTAGCGGGCTCCTACAATGAGCAGTTCTTC. This codes for CASSDVAGSYNEQFF.

The chain combines TRBV30 with TRBJ2-1, with D tentatively TRBD2 (7 bases). The V end was cut by 2 bases, the J end by 7 bases, with 21 bases between. The germline gives CDR1 GTSNPN, CDR2 SVGIG (reference sequence). The CDR3 sequence is 16 residues long. The CDR3, as DNA: TGTGCCTGGAGTCTAGGCCACGGGGGGCGGGGGAATGAGCAGTTCTTC. Amino acids: CAWSLGHGGRGNEQFF. The full variable domain, completed using reference TRBV30 and TRBJ2-1, is SQTIHQWPATLVQPVGSPLSLECTVEGTSNPNLYWYRQAAGRGLQLLFYSVGIGQISSEVPQNLSASRPQDRQFILSSKKLLLSDSGFYLCAWSLGHGGRGNEQFFGPGTRLTVL.

V and J are TRBV14 and TRBJ2-5, with no clear D. V lost 4 bases and J 4 bases, leaving 10 bases between the germline ends. CDR1 and CDR2 (germline): SGHDN, FVKESK. The CDR3 loop spans 13 amino acids. CDR3 region: CASSLDPIETQYF. Written as DNA, the CDR3 is TGTGCCAGCAGCCTAGACCCTATAGAGACCCAGTACTTC.

This clone was observed once. The rearrangement joins TRBV6-1 to TRBJ1-5; D remains ambiguous. The CDR3 extends over 15 amino acids. V was cut by 3 bases and J by 2 bases, with 11 bases left in between. Germline CDR1 MNHNS, CDR2 SASEGT. The CDR3 loop reads CASSEGLVGNQPQHF. CDR3 nucleotides: TGTGCCAGCAGTGAGGGATTGGTTGGCAATCAGCCCCAGCATTTT.

The chain has TRBV14 and TRBJ2-1, with a possible D match to TRBD2 (5 bases). Looked up from germline, CDR1 is SGHDN and CDR2 is FVKESK. V lost 3 bases, J lost 9 bases, and 9 bases lay in between. The length of the CDR3 is 12 residues. The DNA for the CDR3 is TGTGCCAGCAGCCAGAGCGGTCCTGAGCAGTTCTTC. This encodes CASSQSGPEQFF.

The V and J genes are TRBV4-3 and TRBJ1-2; tentative D call: TRBD1 (6 bases). Trimming removed 3 bases from V and 3 bases from J, with 11 bases in between. Per germline, CDR1 LGHNA and CDR2 YSLEER. This CDR3 is 14 amino acids long. Here the CDR3 DNA reads TGCGCCAGCAGCCAGGGGGCGCGAGACTATGGCTACACCTTC. Encoded protein: CASSQGARDYGYTF.

The V gene is TRBV5-1, the J gene TRBJ2-3, with 10 bases lining up with TRBD2. Germline CDR1 SGHRS, CDR2 YFSETQ. V was clipped by 5 bases and J by 4 bases; unmatched bases: 4. The CDR3 sequence is 14 residues long. CDR3 in amino acids: CASRSSGSADTQYF. CDR3 sequence (DNA): TGCGCCAGCAGATCTAGCGGGAGTGCAGATACGCAGTATTTT.

V usage is TRBV11-2 and J usage is TRBJ2-7; 9 nucleotides match TRBD1. Germline V gene lookup returns CDR1 SGHAT and CDR2 FQNNGV. The CDR3 is 14 residues long. The V segment lost 5 bases and the J segment 6 bases; nucleotides outside the gene matches: 8. CDR3: CASSTRTGDVEQYF. CDR3 bases: TGTGCCAGCAGCACACGGACAGGGGATGTCGAGCAGTACTTC.

The V and J genes are TRBV6-5 and TRBJ1-2; the D gene is possibly TRBD1 (5 bases). Germline V CDR1 and CDR2: MNHEY, SVGAGI. This CDR3 spans 13 amino acids. V dropped 6 bases and J dropped 8 bases, with 16 bases sitting between them. The CDR3 DNA follows: TGTGCCAGCAGGCAGGAGGGGAACGTGGGCTACACCTTC. Protein product: CASRQEGNVGYTF.

The V and J genes are TRBV19 and TRBJ2-1; unclear D gene. Trimming shortened V by 6 bases and J by 7 bases, and 7 bases separated the two germline ends. The CDR3 length is 11 residues. Germline assignment: CDR1 LNHDA and CDR2 SQIVND (reference sequence). The CDR3 protein is CASSRLNEQFF. The CDR3 DNA follows: TGTGCCAGTAGCCGGCTGAATGAGCAGTTCTTC.